The next 8 T cell receptor beta chains were all read from a single sample in a study of T cells in Graves' hyperthyroidism and ophthalmopathy. RNA transcripts yielded amplified TCR beta CDR3 regions. HTBI primers drove first-round RT-PCR of the TCR CDR3. TCRdb reprocessed the multiplex PCR reads with MiXCR, giving one entry per CDR3 protein. The sample holds 450,000 to 600,000 distinct CDR3 sequences, nearly 20% seen once. Input material: blood. The receptors derive from a man aged 35 to 55 with Graves' ophthalmopathy.

The table lists this clonotype with many counts. The chain joins TRBV11-2 to TRBJ1-4; D is undetermined. From germline, CDR1 is SGHAT and CDR2 FQNNGV. Trimming cost V 5 bases and J 8 bases, with 15 bases left between them. The CDR3 consists of 14 residues. The CDR3 reads CASSRDNGDEKLFF. In nucleotides, the CDR3 is TGTGCCAGCAGCCGTGACAACGGAGACGAAAAACTGTTTTTT.

Turning to this clonotype: A clone one base away is much larger, so this may be a read error. The chain employs TRBV12-3 or TRBV12-4 and TRBJ2-1, with 14 bases identical to TRBD2. V was pared by 4 bases and J by 9 bases, with 5 bases of the junction left unmatched. The CDR3 loop spans 15 amino acids. In DNA form, the CDR3 reads TGTGCCAGCAGTTCGACTAGCGGGGGGGAACGTGAGCAGTTCTTC. Protein sequence: CASSSTSGGEREQFF.

This clonotype was seen at least ten times. J is TRBJ1-1 and V is TRBV10-1; TRBD1 matches 9 bases. CDR1 and CDR2 from the germline V gene are WNHNN and SYGVQD (reference sequence). The CDR3 length is 18 residues. Germline trimming cut 3 bases from V and 1 base from J; bases unmatched to any gene: 12. CDR3 DNA sequence: TGCGCCAGCAGTGATGCCCGGGACAGGGTCGTCAAGAACACTGAAGCTTTCTTT. Encoded protein: CASSDARDRVVKNTEAFF.

This clonotype was seen a handful of times. V is TRBV20-1 and J is TRBJ2-7; perhaps TRBD2 as D (6 bases). The CDR3 is 15 amino acids. Looked up from germline, CDR1 is DFQATT and CDR2 is SNEGSKA (reference sequence). The V end was cut by 0 bases, the J end by 3 bases, with 15 bases between. The CDR3 DNA sequence: TGCAGTGCTAGAGATTGGGTGGAGGGTATCTACGAGCAGTACTTC. The encoded protein is CSARDWVEGIYEQYF.

Ten or more counts support this clonotype. CDR3 region: CASSLDGVSAFF. The CDR3 bases are TGTGCCAGCAGTTTGGATGGGGTTTCAGCTTTCTTT. V is TRBV27 and J is TRBJ1-1; D unclear. Germline V CDR1 and CDR2: MNHEY, SMNVEV (reference sequence). This CDR3 region has 12 residues. Trimming pared 3 bases from V and 10 bases from J, leaving 12 bases between.

This clonotype was seen more than once but under ten times. The chain recombines TRBV27 with TRBJ2-1; D uncertain. The CDR3 has 14 amino acids. Germline CDR1 MNHEY, CDR2 SMNVEV (reference sequence). V shed 1 base and J shed 7 bases, with 11 bases lying between them. This CDR3 reads CASSLLSVLNEQFF. DNA of the CDR3: TGTGCCAGCAGTTTATTATCGGTCCTGAATGAGCAGTTCTTC.

This clonotype was found a few times. The CDR3 nucleotides read TGCAGCGCGGCGTTAGGGGTAAACACTGAAGCTTTCTTT. It translates to CSAALGVNTEAFF. The chain combines TRBV29-1 with TRBJ1-1, with a tentative D call TRBD1 (5 bases). The CDR3 sequence is 13 residues long. Germline CDR1 and CDR2: SQVTM and ANQGSEA. The V and J ends lost 7 bases and 2 bases respectively, with 14 bases between them.

J is TRBJ1-2 and V is TRBV5-1; D might be TRBD1 (5 bases). This CDR3 has 14 amino acids. Trimming shortened V by 1 base and J by 6 bases, and 13 bases separated the two germline ends. Germline CDR1 reads SGHRS; CDR2 reads YFSETQ. The chain's CDR3 is CASSLRGGQHGYTF. The CDR3 DNA sequence: TGCGCCAGCAGCTTGCGCGGAGGACAACATGGCTACACCTTC.